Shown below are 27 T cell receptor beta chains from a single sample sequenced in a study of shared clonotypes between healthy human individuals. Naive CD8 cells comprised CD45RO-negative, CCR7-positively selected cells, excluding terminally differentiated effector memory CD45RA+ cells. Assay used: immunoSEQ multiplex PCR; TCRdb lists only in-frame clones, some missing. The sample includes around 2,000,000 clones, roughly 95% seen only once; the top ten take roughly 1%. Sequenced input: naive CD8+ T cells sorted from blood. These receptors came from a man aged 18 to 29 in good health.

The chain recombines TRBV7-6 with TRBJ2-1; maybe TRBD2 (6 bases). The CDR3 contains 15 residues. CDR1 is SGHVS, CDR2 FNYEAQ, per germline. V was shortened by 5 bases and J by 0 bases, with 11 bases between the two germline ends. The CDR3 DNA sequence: TGTGCCAGCAGCCCCGGGGGAAACTCCTACAATGAGCAGTTCTTC. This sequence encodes CASSPGGNSYNEQFF.

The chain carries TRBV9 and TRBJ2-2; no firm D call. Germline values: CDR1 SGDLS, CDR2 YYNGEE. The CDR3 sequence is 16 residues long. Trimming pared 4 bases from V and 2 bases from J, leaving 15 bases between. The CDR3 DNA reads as TGTGCCAGCAGCCCCTTCCAGGAGACCAACACCGGGGAGCTGTTTTTT. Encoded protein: CASSPFQETNTGELFF. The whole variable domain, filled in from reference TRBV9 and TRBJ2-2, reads DSGVTQTPKHLITATGQRVTLRCSPRSGDLSVYWYQQSLDQGLQFLIQYYNGEERAKGNILERFSAQQFPDLHSELNLSSLELGDSALYFCASSPFQETNTGELFFGEGSRLTVL.

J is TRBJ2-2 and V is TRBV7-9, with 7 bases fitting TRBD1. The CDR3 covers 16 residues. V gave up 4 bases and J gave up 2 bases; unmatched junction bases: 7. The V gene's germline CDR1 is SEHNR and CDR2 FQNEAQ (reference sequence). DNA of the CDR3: TGTGCCAGCAGCTCCCGGGACAGACCTAACACCGGGGAGCTGTTTTTT. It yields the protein CASSSRDRPNTGELFF. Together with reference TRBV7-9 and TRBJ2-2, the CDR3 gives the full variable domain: DTGVSQNPRHKITKRGQNVTFRCDPISEHNRLYWYRQTLGQGPEFLTYFQNEAQLEKSRLLSDRFSAERPKGSFSTLEIQRTEQGDSAMYLCASSSRDRPNTGELFFGEGSRLTVL.

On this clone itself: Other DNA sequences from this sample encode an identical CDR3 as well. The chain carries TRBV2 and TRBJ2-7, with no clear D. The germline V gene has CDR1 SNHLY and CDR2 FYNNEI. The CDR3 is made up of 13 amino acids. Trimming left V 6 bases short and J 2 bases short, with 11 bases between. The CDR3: CASRGTLTYEQYF. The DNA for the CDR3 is TGTGCCAGCAGGGGCACACTGACCTACGAGCAGTACTTC.

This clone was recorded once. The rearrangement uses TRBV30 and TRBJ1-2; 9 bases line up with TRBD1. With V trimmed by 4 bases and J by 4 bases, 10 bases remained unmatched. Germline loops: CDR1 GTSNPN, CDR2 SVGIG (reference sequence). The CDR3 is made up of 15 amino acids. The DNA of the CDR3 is TGTGCCTGGACCGAGGGGACAGGGATATCCTATGGCTACACCTTC. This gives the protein CAWTEGTGISYGYTF.

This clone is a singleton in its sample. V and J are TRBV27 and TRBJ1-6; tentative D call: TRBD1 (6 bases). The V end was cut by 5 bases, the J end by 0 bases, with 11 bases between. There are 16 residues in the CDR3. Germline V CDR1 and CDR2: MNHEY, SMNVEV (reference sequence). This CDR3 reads CASSQGLGSYNSPLHF. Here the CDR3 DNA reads TGTGCCAGCAGTCAGGGGTTGGGCTCCTATAATTCACCCCTCCACTTT.

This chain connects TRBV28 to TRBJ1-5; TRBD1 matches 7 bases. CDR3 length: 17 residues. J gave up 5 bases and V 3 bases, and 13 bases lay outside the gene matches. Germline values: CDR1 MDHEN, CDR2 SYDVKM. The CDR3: CASSFQGVFMRDQPQHF. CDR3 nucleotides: TGTGCCAGCAGTTTCCAGGGGGTTTTTATGCGGGATCAGCCCCAGCATTTT.

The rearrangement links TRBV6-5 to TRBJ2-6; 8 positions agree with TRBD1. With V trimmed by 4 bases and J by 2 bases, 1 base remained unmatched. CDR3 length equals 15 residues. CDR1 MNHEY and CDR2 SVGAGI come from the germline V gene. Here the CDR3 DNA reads TGTGCCAGCAGTTCACAGGGGGCTGGGGCCAACGTCCTGACTTTC. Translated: CASSSQGAGANVLTF.

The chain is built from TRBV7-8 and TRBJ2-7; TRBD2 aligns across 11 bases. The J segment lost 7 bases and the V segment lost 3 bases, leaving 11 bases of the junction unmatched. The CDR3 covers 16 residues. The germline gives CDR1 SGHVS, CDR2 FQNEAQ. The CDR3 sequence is CASSFELAGAVYEQYF. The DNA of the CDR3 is TGTGCCAGCAGCTTCGAACTAGCGGGAGCGGTTTATGAGCAGTACTTC.

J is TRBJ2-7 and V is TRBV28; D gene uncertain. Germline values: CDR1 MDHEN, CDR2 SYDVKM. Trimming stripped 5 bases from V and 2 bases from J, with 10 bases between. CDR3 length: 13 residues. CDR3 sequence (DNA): TGTGCCAGCAGTCCCGCTGGGCCCTACGAGCAGTACTTC. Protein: CASSPAGPYEQYF. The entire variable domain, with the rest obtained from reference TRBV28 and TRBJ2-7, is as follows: DVKVTQSSRYLVKRTGEKVFLECVQDMDHENMFWYRQDPGLGLRLIYFSYDVKMKEKGDIPEGYSVSREKKERFSLILESASTNQTSMYLCASSPAGPYEQYFGPGTRLTVT.

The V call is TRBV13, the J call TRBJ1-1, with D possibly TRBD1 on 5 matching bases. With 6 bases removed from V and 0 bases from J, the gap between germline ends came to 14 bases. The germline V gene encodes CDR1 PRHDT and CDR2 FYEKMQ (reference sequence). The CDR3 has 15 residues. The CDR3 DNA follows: TGTGCCAGCAGTCCCGGGGGGACCCTGAACACTGAAGCTTTCTTT. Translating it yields CASSPGGTLNTEAFF.

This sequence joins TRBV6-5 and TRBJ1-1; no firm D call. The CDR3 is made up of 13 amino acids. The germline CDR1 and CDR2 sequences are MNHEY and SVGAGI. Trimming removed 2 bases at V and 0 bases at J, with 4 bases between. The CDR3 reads CASSYRLNTEAFF. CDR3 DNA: TGTGCCAGCAGTTACAGGTTGAACACTGAAGCTTTCTTT.

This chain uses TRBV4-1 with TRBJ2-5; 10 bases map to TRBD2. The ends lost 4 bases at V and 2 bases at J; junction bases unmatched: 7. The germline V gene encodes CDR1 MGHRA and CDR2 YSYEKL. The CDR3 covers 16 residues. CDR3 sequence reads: CASSLGLADVQETQYF. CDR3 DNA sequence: TGCGCCAGCAGCCTCGGACTAGCGGATGTACAAGAGACCCAGTACTTC.

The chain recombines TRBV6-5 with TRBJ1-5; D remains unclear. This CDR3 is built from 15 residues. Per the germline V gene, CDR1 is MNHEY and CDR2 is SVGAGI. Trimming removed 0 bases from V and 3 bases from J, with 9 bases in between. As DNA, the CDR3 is TGTGCCAGCAGTTACTCTTCAGAATACAATCAGCCCCAGCATTTT. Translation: CASSYSSEYNQPQHF.

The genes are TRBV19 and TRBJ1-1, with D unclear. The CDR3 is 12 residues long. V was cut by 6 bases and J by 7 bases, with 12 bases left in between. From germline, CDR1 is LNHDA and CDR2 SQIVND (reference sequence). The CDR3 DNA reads TGTGCCAGTAGCTATGGGGTGGGTGAAGCTTTCTTT. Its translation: CASSYGVGEAFF.

Written as DNA, the CDR3 is TGTGCCAGCAGAAGACCCGGACAGGGGTGGACTGAAGCTTTCTTT. Protein product: CASRRPGQGWTEAFF. This chain connects TRBV6-5 to TRBJ1-1; 9 positions match TRBD1. Looked up from germline, CDR1 is MNHEY and CDR2 is SVGAGI. The ends lost 6 bases at V and 5 bases at J; junction bases unmatched: 10. This CDR3 is 15 amino acids long.

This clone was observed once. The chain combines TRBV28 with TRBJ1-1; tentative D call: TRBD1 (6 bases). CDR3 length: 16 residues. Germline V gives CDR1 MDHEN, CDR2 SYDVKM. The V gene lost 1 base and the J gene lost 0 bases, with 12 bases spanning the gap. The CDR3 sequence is CASSLLDSEMNTEAFF. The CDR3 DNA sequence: TGTGCCAGCAGTTTATTGGACAGCGAAATGAACACTGAAGCTTTCTTT.

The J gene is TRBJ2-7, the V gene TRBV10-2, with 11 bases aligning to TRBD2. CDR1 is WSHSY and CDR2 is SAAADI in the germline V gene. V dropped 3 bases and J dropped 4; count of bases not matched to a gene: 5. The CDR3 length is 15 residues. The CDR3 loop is CASSDPGLAAYEQYF. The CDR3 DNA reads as TGCGCCAGCAGTGACCCGGGACTAGCGGCGTACGAGCAGTACTTC.

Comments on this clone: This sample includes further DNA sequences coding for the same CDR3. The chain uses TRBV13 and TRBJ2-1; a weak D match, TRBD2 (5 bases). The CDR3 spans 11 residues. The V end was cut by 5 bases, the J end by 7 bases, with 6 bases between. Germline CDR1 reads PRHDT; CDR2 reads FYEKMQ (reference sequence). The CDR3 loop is CASSPGNEQFF. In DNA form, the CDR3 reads TGTGCCAGCAGCCCGGGGAATGAGCAGTTCTTC.

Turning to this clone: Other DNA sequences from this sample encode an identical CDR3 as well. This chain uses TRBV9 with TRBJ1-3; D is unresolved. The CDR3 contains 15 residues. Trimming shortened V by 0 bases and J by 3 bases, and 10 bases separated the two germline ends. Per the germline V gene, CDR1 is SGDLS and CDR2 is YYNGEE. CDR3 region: CASSVGVGGGNTIYF. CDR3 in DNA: TGTGCCAGCAGCGTAGGTGTAGGAGGTGGAAACACCATATATTTT.

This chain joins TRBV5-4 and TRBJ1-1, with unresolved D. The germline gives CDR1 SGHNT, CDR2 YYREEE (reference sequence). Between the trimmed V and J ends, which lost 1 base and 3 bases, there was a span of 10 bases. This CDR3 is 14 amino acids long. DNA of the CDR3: TGTGCCAGCAGCTTGATGTTCGGGGACACTGAAGCTTTCTTT. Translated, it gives CASSLMFGDTEAFF.

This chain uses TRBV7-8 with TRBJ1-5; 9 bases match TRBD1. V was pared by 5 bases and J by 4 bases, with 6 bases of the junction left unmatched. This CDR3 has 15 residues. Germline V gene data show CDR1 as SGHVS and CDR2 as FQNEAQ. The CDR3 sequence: CASSPSTGGNQPQHF. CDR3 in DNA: TGTGCCAGCAGCCCTTCGACAGGGGGAAATCAGCCCCAGCATTTT. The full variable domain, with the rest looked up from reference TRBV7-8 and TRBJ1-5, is GAGVSQSPRYKVAKRGQDVALRCDPISGHVSLFWYQQALGQGPEFLTYFQNEAQLDKSGLPSDRFFAERPEGSVSTLKIQRTQQEDSAVYLCASSPSTGGNQPQHFGDGTRLSIL.

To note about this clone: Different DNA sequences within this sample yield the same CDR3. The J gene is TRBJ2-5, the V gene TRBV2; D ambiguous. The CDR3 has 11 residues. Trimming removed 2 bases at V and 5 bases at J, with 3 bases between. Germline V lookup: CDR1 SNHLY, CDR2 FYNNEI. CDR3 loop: CASSEQETQYF. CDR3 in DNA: TGTGCCAGCAGTGAACAGGAGACCCAGTACTTC.

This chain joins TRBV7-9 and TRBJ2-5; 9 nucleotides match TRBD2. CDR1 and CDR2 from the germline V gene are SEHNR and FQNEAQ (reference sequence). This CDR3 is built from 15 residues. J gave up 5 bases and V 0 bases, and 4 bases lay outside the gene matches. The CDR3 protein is CASSLASGSLETQYF. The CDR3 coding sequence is TGTGCCAGCAGCTTAGCTAGCGGGAGTTTGGAGACCCAGTACTTC.

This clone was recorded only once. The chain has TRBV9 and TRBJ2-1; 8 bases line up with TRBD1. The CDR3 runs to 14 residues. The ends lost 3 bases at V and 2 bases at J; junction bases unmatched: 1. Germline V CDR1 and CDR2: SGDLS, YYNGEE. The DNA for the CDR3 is TGTGCCAGCAGCGCACAGGGGGCCTACAATGAGCAGTTCTTC. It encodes CASSAQGAYNEQFF.

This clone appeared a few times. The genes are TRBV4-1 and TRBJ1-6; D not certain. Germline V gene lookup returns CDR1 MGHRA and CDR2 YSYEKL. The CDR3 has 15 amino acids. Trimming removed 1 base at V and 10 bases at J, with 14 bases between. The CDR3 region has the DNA TGCGCCAGCAGCCAAGCCGGAGACTGGAGATCACCCCTCCACTTT. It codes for CASSQAGDWRSPLHF.

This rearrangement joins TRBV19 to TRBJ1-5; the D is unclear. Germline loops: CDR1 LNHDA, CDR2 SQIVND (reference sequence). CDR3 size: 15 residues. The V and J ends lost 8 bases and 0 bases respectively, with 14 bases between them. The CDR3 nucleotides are TGTGCCAGTTCACTGACAAGTTATAGCAATCAGCCCCAGCATTTT. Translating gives CASSLTSYSNQPQHF.